The next 16 T cell receptor beta chains were all read from a single sample in a study of shared clonotypes between healthy human individuals. Clones were sequenced by immunoSEQ multiplex PCR, and TCRdb holds only the in-frame ones, with some missing. The sample carries approximately 500,000 clones, almost 97% recorded once. Sequencing was carried out using naive CD4+ T cells sorted from blood. Subset of the sample: CD45RA+ positively selected. The receptors were sampled from a woman in her thirties in good health.

V is TRBV27 and J is TRBJ1-5, with TRBD1 matching over 7 bases. The CDR3 runs 15 residues. Germline CDR1 reads MNHEY; CDR2 reads SMNVEV (reference sequence). Trimming took 3 bases from V and 5 from J; bases not matched to a gene: 7. The CDR3 sequence: CASSFIGDRDQPQHF. The CDR3 DNA reads as TGTGCCAGCAGTTTTATAGGAGACAGGGATCAGCCCCAGCATTTT.

This sequence joins TRBV13 and TRBJ2-7, with 13 bases fitting TRBD2. The CDR3 runs 16 residues. V was clipped by 5 bases and J by 3 bases; unmatched bases: 7. The germline V gene encodes CDR1 PRHDT and CDR2 FYEKMQ (reference sequence). CDR3 sequence: CASSTRGTSGNYEQYF. The CDR3 bases are TGTGCCAGCAGCACCCGGGGGACTAGCGGGAACTACGAGCAGTACTTC.

This chain joins TRBV19 and TRBJ1-6, with D unclear. Germline values: CDR1 LNHDA, CDR2 SQIVND (reference sequence). Deletions cut 6 bases from V and 1 base from J, with 10 bases between. The CDR3 totals 15 residues. The CDR3 DNA sequence: TGTGCCAGTAGACCGGAGTATTCCTATAATTCACCCCTCCACTTT. Translating gives CASRPEYSYNSPLHF. The variable domain in full, with the rest retrieved from reference TRBV19 and TRBJ1-6, is DGGITQSPKYLFRKEGQNVTLSCEQNLNHDAMYWYRQDPGQGLRLIYYSQIVNDFQKGDIAEGYSVSREKKESFPLTVTSAQKNPTAFYLCASRPEYSYNSPLHFGNGTRLTVT.

V usage is TRBV28 and J usage is TRBJ2-5, with D hard to call. The J call is doubtful: the DNA matches TRBJ2-7 better. Germline lookup yields CDR1 MDHEN and CDR2 SYDVKM. The CDR3 is made up of 16 amino acids. The CDR3 here is CASSLWGSVLPYEQYF. CDR3 DNA sequence: TGTGCCAGCAGTTTATGGGGGTCGGTCCTACCCTACGAGCAGTACTTC.

This clone has just one count. The chain recombines TRBV6-4 with TRBJ1-4; D is possibly TRBD1 (5 bases). The germline gives CDR1 MRHNA, CDR2 SNTAGT. This CDR3 has 14 amino acids. The V and J ends lost 5 bases and 7 bases respectively, with 14 bases between them. This chain's CDR3 is CASSNLGASEKLFF. The CDR3 DNA reads TGTGCCAGCAGTAACCTAGGGGCCAGTGAAAAACTGTTTTTT.

The CDR3 spells CASSPGRSSYEQYF. For the CDR3, the DNA is TGTGCCAGCAGCCCCGGGAGGAGCTCCTACGAGCAGTACTTC. The rearrangement uses TRBV6-6 and TRBJ2-5; 7 bases align to TRBD2. The end of the DNA aligns better with TRBJ2-7, so the J call may be wrong. There are 14 residues in the CDR3. Germline-derived CDR1 and CDR2 are MNHNY and SVGAGI (reference sequence).

The gene calls are TRBV6-1 and TRBJ1-3; 9 nucleotides match TRBD1. This CDR3 is built from 15 residues. Germline CDR1 MNHNS, CDR2 SASEGT. V lost 2 bases to trimming and J lost 5 bases; unmatched junction nucleotides: 4. As DNA, the CDR3 is TGTGCCAGCAGTGAAAAGGACAGGGGTAGAAACACCATATATTTT. The encoded protein is CASSEKDRGRNTIYF.

This CDR3 reads CASSPTTPTYEQYF. In DNA, the CDR3 is TGTGCCAGCAGCCCCACGACTCCGACCTACGAGCAGTACTTC. The chain links TRBV11-2 to TRBJ2-5; no clear D gene. The DNA end is more similar to TRBJ2-7, so the J call may be wrong. CDR1 SGHAT and CDR2 FQNNGV come from the germline V gene. This CDR3 has 14 amino acids.

The V gene is TRBV10-1, the J gene TRBJ1-1, with D possibly TRBD1 on 5 matching bases. The CDR3 is made up of 13 amino acids. CDR1 is WNHNN and CDR2 is SYGVQD in the germline V gene (reference sequence). Deletions cut 5 bases from V and 3 bases from J, with 10 bases between. In DNA, the CDR3 is TGCGCCAGCAGTTTGGGGCGCGACACTGAAGCTTTCTTT. It yields the protein CASSLGRDTEAFF.

This chain joins TRBV7-3 and TRBJ2-7; 7 nucleotides agree with TRBD2. This CDR3 comprises 16 residues. With V trimmed by 3 bases and J by 3 bases, 11 bases remained unmatched. The germline V gene has CDR1 SGHTA and CDR2 FQGTGA. The CDR3 DNA reads as TGTGCCAGCAGCTTCGCCCGAGCGGGGTGGAACTACGAGCAGTACTTC. Its translation is CASSFARAGWNYEQYF.

The chain couples TRBV7-7 to TRBJ2-6; TRBD1 is a possible D gene (6 bases). V shed 5 bases and J shed 2 bases, with 13 bases lying between them. CDR3 length equals 16 residues. CDR1 SSHAT and CDR2 FNYEAQ come from the germline V gene (reference sequence). CDR3 bases: TGTGCCAGCAGCAAGGGGGAGTTCCCTGGGGCCAACGTCCTGACTTTC. This translates into CASSKGEFPGANVLTF.

In its sample, this clone was seen once. This chain connects TRBV27 to TRBJ1-5; D is unclear. CDR1 is MNHEY, CDR2 SMNVEV, per germline (reference sequence). The CDR3 spans 13 residues. The V and J ends lost 8 bases and 4 bases respectively, with 12 bases between them. The DNA of the CDR3 is TGTGCCAGCGGGCCCTTTCGGAATCAGCCCCAGCATTTT. Residues: CASGPFRNQPQHF.

V and J are TRBV5-1 and TRBJ1-5; perhaps TRBD1 as D (6 bases). Per the germline V gene, CDR1 is SGHRS and CDR2 is YFSETQ. This CDR3 region has 16 residues. Between the trimmed V and J ends, which lost 1 base and 6 bases, there was a span of 17 bases. CDR3 sequence: CASSLTAGGPTQPQHF. As DNA, the CDR3 is TGCGCCAGCAGCTTGACGGCCGGGGGCCCCACTCAGCCCCAGCATTTT.

V and J are TRBV11-2 and TRBJ2-7; D remains ambiguous. The length of the CDR3 is 12 residues. V dropped 3 bases and J dropped 6 bases, with 9 bases sitting between them. CDR1 is SGHAT and CDR2 is FQNNGV in the germline V gene. This CDR3 is CASSFRGSEQYF. The CDR3 nucleotides are TGTGCCAGCAGCTTTAGAGGAAGCGAGCAGTACTTC.

This chain links TRBV5-4 with TRBJ2-3; 7 bases are a match to TRBD1. V gave up 5 bases and J gave up 0 bases; unmatched junction bases: 0. The germline CDR1 and CDR2 sequences are SGHNT and YYREEE (reference sequence). The CDR3 loop spans 13 amino acids. CDR3 residues: CASRQGSTDTQYF. The CDR3 nucleotides read TGTGCCAGCAGACAGGGGAGCACAGATACGCAGTATTTT.

The rearrangement uses TRBV5-4 and TRBJ2-1; 10 positions agree with TRBD2. Germline V gene sequence: CDR1 SGHNT, CDR2 YYREEE (reference sequence). The CDR3 totals 15 residues. The V segment lost 6 bases and the J segment 9 bases; nucleotides outside the gene matches: 12. This chain's CDR3 is CASTPFSSGRTEQFF. CDR3 in DNA: TGTGCCAGCACCCCCTTTTCTAGCGGGAGAACTGAGCAGTTCTTC.